This record covers a single TCR beta chain. Its cognate antigen has yet to be identified. Base qualities are not at hand, and no much larger clone is one base apart. V is reduced by 1 base and J by 1 base, leaving a spacing of 8 bases between them. Taken from cysteine to phenylalanine, the CDR3 has 14 residues. Solely the CDR3 DNA is kept, with 42 bases framed from the first base. From a lookup of the germline V gene (reference sequence), CDR1 and CDR2 are LGHDT and YNNKEL. CD4+ T cells from unexposed donors were collected before the COVID-19 pandemic (2011-2018). After less than eleven days of culture, CD4+ T cells were isolated with the EasySep CD4+ T cell isolation kit. As cell number allowed, CD4+ T cells from unexposed donors were tested for reactivity to SARS-CoV-2 S and N and to four common cold coronavirus spike pools. PBMCs were cultured at over 1.5 million per well in IMDM supplemented with 5% human AB serum and roughly 9.6 IU/ml IL-2. Half of the culture medium was replaced with fresh IL-2-containing medium on days 3 and 7. Each peptide culture condition was generally run in triplicate replicate wells. The leukapheresis product for the unexposed donors was obtained through commercial purchase. Ficoll-Paque PLUS gradient centrifugation was used to isolate PBMCs from either whole blood or leukapheresis product. PBMCs were either cryopreserved at -140°C or used fresh in the expansion assay. The QIAamp Micro DNA Kit was used to extract genomic DNA from the CD4+ T cells.

Preparation of the library involved the immunoSEQ multiplex PCR assay. For the original study's pipeline: Preprocessing removed nonproductive sequences and CDR3s not starting with C, not ending with F or W, or shorter than 7 amino acids. Antigen-specific clonotypes were called with the MANAFEST web app on the basis of expansion relative to the reference and to other culture wells. A clone counted as positive if significantly expanded in 2 of 3 replicate wells versus the reference culture at FDR below 0.05. Positive clones also required significant expansion versus all other tandem wells and an odds ratio above 5. CDR3 homology was quantified as pairwise Levenshtein distance, calculated with the stringdist R package after three terminal residues were trimmed from each end. Entries here come from immuneACCESS through TCRdb and include only in-frame sequences with V and J called. Some clones fail to appear in such tables; in the studies checked, an unresolved V gene covers under half of the shortfall, and the cause of the remainder is unknown. V, J and clone size are taken as reported in that table, and D and trimming were inferred from the DNA itself. Within this sample are around 23,000 clones, with around 80% of them counted one time only. The biggest ten clones account for around an eighth of the sample.

These data come from a study of CD4 T cells in relation to SARS-CoV-2 and coronaviruses (dated by TCRdb to the early 2020s). With respect to the entire study: In the ViraFEST assay, PBMCs were cultured with antigen for 9 to 10 days, after which TCR beta CDR3s were sequenced to identify antigen-specific clonal expansions. An HIV-1 Nef peptide pool or a culture without peptide was used as the negative reference condition. Using patient-derived lymphoblastoid cell lines, the shared crossreactive spike epitopes were mapped to their HLA restriction. At the level of individual TCR clonotypes, the study evaluated whether memory CD4+ T cells crossreact between the spike proteins of SARS-CoV-2 and those of common cold coronaviruses. The Adaptive Biotechnologies TCR-sequencing kit was used to sequence samples from a few pre-COVID donors and the naive versus memory experiments, while other data came from Illumina-based sequencing. Expansion assays from other donors in the study were sequenced with a different, Illumina-based TCR-beta assay.

The full study reports these points: Because the crossreactivity analysis focused on spike protein, crossreactivity against other viral proteins was not assessed. In approximately 60% of donors, memory CD4+ clonotypes turned up that crossrecognized SARS-CoV-2 and at least one common cold coronavirus spike. Crossreactive clones showed significantly weaker SARS-CoV-2-driven expansion than monoreactive clones, consistent with antigenic imprinting. The study was limited by small numbers of patients and tested TCRs. No donor contributed both pre-pandemic and post-infection samples, which limited tracing the source of pre-existing responses.

The rearrangement combines TRBV3-1 (or the pseudogene TRBV3-2) with TRBJ2-7; the D gene lacks a confident call. The sample taken for sequencing was CD4+ T cells from PBMCs, cultured in vitro. This receptor was identified in a human donor in good health. CDR3 sequence: CASSQGQTSYEQYF. The sequence in DNA is TGTGCCAGCAGCCAAGGCCAGACATCCTACGAGCAGTACTTC.